This T cell receptor beta chain comes out of a study of shared clonotypes between healthy human individuals. Study-level findings and limits: In general, naive subsets displayed greater estimated richness than memory subsets did.

Using immunoSEQ multiplex PCR, the repertoire was profiled, and TCRdb retains in-frame clones only, with some absent. The data contain some 800,000 clones, 92% of them singletons. CD45RO negativity and positive selection for CCR7 defined naive CD8 cells, a population that excluded terminally differentiated effector memory CD45RA+ cells. With respect to this clone: The antigen is unknown.

The germline CDR1 and CDR2 sequences are MNHNY and SVGAGI (reference sequence). This CDR3 comprises 16 residues. V lost 5 bases to trimming and J lost 5 bases; unmatched junction nucleotides: 13. The rearrangement uses TRBV6-6 and TRBJ2-7, with 9 positions matching TRBD2. The source of this sequence is a man aged 25-45 years in good health. Material for sequencing was naive CD8+ T cells sorted from blood. The CDR3 loop is CASSRHPSGNINEQYF. As DNA, the CDR3 is TGTGCCAGCAGTAGACACCCTAGCGGGAACATCAACGAGCAGTACTTC.